This T cell receptor (beta chain) comes out of a study of beta chain features in type 1 diabetes. General study points: Naive, central memory and Treg TCRB repertoires appeared more alike in patients than in healthy donors. All four CD4+ subsets from Type 1 diabetes patients carried moderately but significantly shorter TCRB CDR3s.

This clone has at least ten counts. Its cognate antigen is unknown. Every isolated RNA sample was fully reverse transcribed, so sequencing captured expressed TCRB transcripts. The study sequenced naive, central memory and regulatory T cell samples to an average of roughly 3.8 million reads. Profiling relied on immunoSEQ multiplex PCR, and the TCRdb table lists in-frame clones only, not all of them. The sample shows more than 250,000 clones, about 15% of them seen only once. The CDR3 has 11 residues. V was pared by 4 bases and J by 6 bases, with 10 bases between. Germline V gives CDR1 SQVTM, CDR2 ANQGSEA.

The sample taken for sequencing was naive CD4+ T cells from blood. The clonotype was recovered from a man aged 18 to 30 with type 1 diabetes. The chain couples TRBV29-1 to TRBJ2-7, with D possibly TRBD2 on 7 matching bases. The CDR3 here is CSVARGAEQYF. CDR3 in DNA: TGCAGCGTTGCCCGGGGGGCCGAGCAGTACTTC.